One sample yielded the 25 T cell receptor beta chains listed below, sequenced in a study of blood T cell repertoires in COVID-19. TCRdb's copy holds only in-frame clones and misses some; the assay was immunoSEQ multiplex PCR. This sample has under 400,000 clones, with approximately 87% found just once. Material: peripheral blood. The origin of the receptors is a woman in her twenties or thirties with COVID-19, enrolled during active disease.

This chain connects TRBV10-2 to TRBJ2-3; 9 bases are shared with TRBD1. The ends lost 4 bases at V and 3 bases at J; junction bases unmatched: 8. The V gene's germline CDR1 is WSHSY and CDR2 SAAADI. CDR3 length equals 16 residues. The CDR3 DNA sequence: TGCGCCAGCAGTGTGGGGACAGGGTCCACGACAGATACGCAGTATTTT. Its translation is CASSVGTGSTTDTQYF.

V is TRBV9 and J is TRBJ1-3; D is uncertain. Trimming removed 4 bases from V and 0 bases from J, with 17 bases in between. From germline, CDR1 is SGDLS and CDR2 YYNGEE. The CDR3 has 17 residues. The CDR3 sequence is CASSTSRGYNSGNTIYF. The CDR3, as DNA: TGTGCCAGCAGCACATCACGGGGATACAACTCTGGAAACACCATATATTTT.

The rearrangement joins TRBV4-3 to TRBJ2-1, with D perhaps TRBD1 (5 bases). The germline V gene has CDR1 LGHNA and CDR2 YSLEER. V was cut by 4 bases and J by 3 bases, with 10 bases left in between. The CDR3 is made up of 14 amino acids. CDR3 sequence: CASSLGRVYNEQFF. In DNA, the CDR3 is TGCGCCAGCAGCCTAGGCAGGGTCTACAATGAGCAGTTCTTC.

The chain links TRBV3-1 (or the pseudogene TRBV3-2) to TRBJ2-5, with D perhaps matching TRBD1 (6 bases). The CDR3 runs 14 residues. V lost 4 bases, J lost 2 bases, and 11 bases lay in between. In germline, CDR1 is LGHDT, CDR2 YNNKEL (reference sequence). The CDR3 here is CASSPRDIQETQYF. The CDR3 region has the DNA TGTGCCAGCAGCCCCCGGGACATACAAGAGACCCAGTACTTC.

The chain has TRBV11-2 and TRBJ2-3; D is uncertain. CDR1 and CDR2 (germline): SGHAT, FQNNGV. The CDR3 extends over 13 amino acids. V dropped 3 bases and J dropped 1 base, with 5 bases sitting between them. The chain's CDR3 is CASSFVGTDTQYF. CDR3 in DNA: TGTGCCAGCAGCTTTGTAGGCACAGATACGCAGTATTTT.

The rearrangement uses TRBV30 and TRBJ1-6; 7 nucleotides line up with TRBD1. There are 14 residues in the CDR3. Germline V CDR1 and CDR2: GTSNPN, SVGIG (reference sequence). J gave up 10 bases and V 2 bases, and 8 bases lay outside the gene matches. CDR3 sequence (DNA): TGTGCCTGGAGTTTGACAGGGAAGGGCTCACCCCTCCACTTT. This sequence encodes CAWSLTGKGSPLHF.

The rearrangement joins TRBV6-5 to TRBJ2-7, with 8 bases that match TRBD2. The V gene end was trimmed by 6 bases and the J gene end by 6 bases; junction bases not matched to a gene: 7. The CDR3 covers 13 residues. Germline lookup yields CDR1 MNHEY and CDR2 SVGAGI. This chain's CDR3 is CASRLGLASEQYF. In DNA, the CDR3 is TGTGCCAGCAGGTTAGGACTAGCTTCCGAGCAGTACTTC.

This chain connects TRBV28 to TRBJ2-5; 8 bases are shared with TRBD1. Trimming at V came to 5 bases and at J to 5 bases, leaving 10 bases not matched to a gene. Germline lookup yields CDR1 MDHEN and CDR2 SYDVKM. The CDR3 sequence is 15 residues long. In DNA, the CDR3 is TGTGCCAGCAGTCCGTGGACAGGGAAGGATGAGACCCAGTACTTC. Protein product: CASSPWTGKDETQYF.

The chain employs TRBV4-3 and TRBJ1-4, with 7 bases aligning to TRBD1. Germline V gene data show CDR1 as LGHNA and CDR2 as YSLEER. Trimming cost V 2 bases and J 4 bases; bases outside gene matches: 4. The CDR3 is 15 residues long. CDR3 protein: CASSQTGQLNEKLFF. As DNA, the CDR3 is TGCGCCAGCAGCCAAACGGGACAGCTTAATGAAAAACTGTTTTTT.

The chain couples TRBV19 to TRBJ2-3, with 11 bases matching TRBD2. This CDR3 has 20 amino acids. The germline CDR1 and CDR2 sequences are LNHDA and SQIVND (reference sequence). The V and J ends lost 3 bases and 1 base, in that order; junction bases with no gene match: 15. CDR3 loop: CASSIRATSGSDWGTDTQYF. CDR3 bases: TGTGCCAGTAGTATTAGGGCAACTAGCGGGAGTGATTGGGGCACAGATACGCAGTATTTT.

The CDR3 DNA reads as TGCAGCGCACAGGGGGCGGGCACTGAAGCTTTCTTT. Its protein product is CSAQGAGTEAFF. The chain employs TRBV29-1 and TRBJ1-1, with 9 bases fitting TRBD1. CDR1 is SQVTM and CDR2 is ANQGSEA in the germline V gene. The CDR3 consists of 12 residues. Trimming removed 7 bases from V and 4 bases from J; junction bases left unmatched: 4.

V and J are TRBV4-1 and TRBJ1-1, with TRBD1 as a possible D gene (6 bases). This CDR3 is 16 amino acids long. The germline CDR1 and CDR2 sequences are MGHRA and YSYEKL. V dropped 1 base and J dropped 4 bases, with 16 bases sitting between them. The CDR3 bases are TGCGCCAGCAGCCAAGGGGGGGGGCGAGTGTTCACTGAAGCTTTCTTT. It specifies CASSQGGGRVFTEAFF.

This rearrangement joins TRBV2 to TRBJ2-7; 10 nucleotides line up with TRBD1. The CDR3 extends over 14 amino acids. CDR1 and CDR2 (germline): SNHLY, FYNNEI. Unmatched junction bases numbered 5, after V lost 3 bases and J lost 6 bases. The CDR3 DNA is TGTGCCAGCAGTGAGTACGGGGACAGGGGCGAGCAGTACTTC. Residues: CASSEYGDRGEQYF.

V gene TRBV11-2 combines with J gene TRBJ2-7, with a weak D call TRBD2 (5 bases). CDR3 size: 14 residues. The germline V and J ends were trimmed by 3 bases and 9 bases, with 18 bases remaining between them. CDR1 and CDR2 from the germline V gene are SGHAT and FQNNGV. The DNA of the CDR3 is TGTGCCAGCAGCTTTAGCCCACGAGGTGAGGGGCAGTACTTC. It encodes CASSFSPRGEGQYF.

V usage is TRBV19 and J usage is TRBJ1-5, with TRBD1 matching 11 bases. Trimming at V came to 10 bases and at J to 7 bases, leaving 9 bases not matched to a gene. The CDR3 runs to 14 residues. Per germline, CDR1 LNHDA and CDR2 SQIVND (reference sequence). CDR3 region: CATAGTGGSQPQHF. The CDR3 DNA sequence: TGTGCCACAGCCGGGACAGGGGGATCACAGCCCCAGCATTTT.

This clone was seen a single time. The chain joins TRBV2 to TRBJ2-4; D perhaps matches TRBD1 (7 bases). There are 13 residues in the CDR3. Trimming removed 6 bases at V and 9 bases at J, with 15 bases between. Germline CDR1 is SNHLY and CDR2 is FYNNEI. In DNA form, the CDR3 reads TGTGCCAGCAGCCCCGACAGGGACTCCATTCAGTACTTC. Its protein product is CASSPDRDSIQYF.

This chain connects TRBV5-4 to TRBJ2-2; 10 bases map to TRBD2. Germline V gene data show CDR1 as SGHNT and CDR2 as YYREEE (reference sequence). The CDR3 is 18 residues long. Germline trimming cut 1 base from V and 5 bases from J; bases unmatched to any gene: 11. The CDR3 DNA is TGTGCCAGCAGCTTGAGTCCAGCGGGAGGGCCTTATACCGGGGAGCTGTTTTTT. Its protein is CASSLSPAGGPYTGELFF.

The chain links TRBV28 to TRBJ2-6, with a weak D call TRBD1 (5 bases). The V gene's germline CDR1 is MDHEN and CDR2 SYDVKM. Trimming left V 5 bases short and J 4 bases short, with 15 bases between. CDR3 length: 16 residues. The CDR3 nucleotides read TGTGCCAGCAGTCCGGACACCCCTTTGGGGGCCAACGTCCTGACTTTC. Its protein product is CASSPDTPLGANVLTF.

The chain links TRBV3-1 (or the pseudogene TRBV3-2) to TRBJ2-5, with 7 bases aligning to TRBD1. The CDR3 is made up of 14 amino acids. V trimming: 1 base; J trimming: 5 bases; junction bases outside the gene matches: 4. Per the germline V gene, CDR1 is LGHDT and CDR2 is YNNKEL (reference sequence). The CDR3 DNA follows: TGTGCCAGCAGCCAAGGGACAGGCCGGGAGACCCAGTACTTC. Protein sequence: CASSQGTGRETQYF.

The chain has TRBV3-1 (or the pseudogene TRBV3-2) and TRBJ2-6; D perhaps matches TRBD1 (5 bases). With 0 bases removed from V and 2 bases from J, the gap between germline ends came to 11 bases. The CDR3 totals 17 residues. Germline assignment: CDR1 LGHDT and CDR2 YNNKEL (reference sequence). The CDR3 loop is CASSQELKGAGANVLTF. DNA for the CDR3: TGTGCCAGCAGCCAAGAACTCAAAGGGGCTGGGGCCAACGTCCTGACTTTC.

The chain couples TRBV2 to TRBJ1-5, with D possibly TRBD1 on 5 matching bases. Germline values: CDR1 SNHLY, CDR2 FYNNEI. V shed 4 bases and J shed 6 bases, with 16 bases lying between them. This CDR3 is built from 15 residues. CDR3 coding DNA: TGTGCCAGCAGTGTAGGGGCGGTATCTGGTCAGCCCCAGCATTTT. It yields the protein CASSVGAVSGQPQHF.

This chain links TRBV24-1 with TRBJ2-5; 7 bases line up with TRBD1. Trimming took 4 bases from V and 4 from J; bases not matched to a gene: 5. CDR1 and CDR2 from the germline V gene are KGHDR and SFDVKD. This CDR3 has 14 residues. The CDR3 DNA reads TGTGCCACCAGTGACGACAGGGTGCGAGAGACCCAGTACTTC. Its translation is CATSDDRVRETQYF.

This clone was observed a few times. This chain uses TRBV11-3 with TRBJ2-1, with TRBD2 matching 8 bases. Per the germline V gene, CDR1 is SGHNT and CDR2 is YENEEA. The CDR3 is 15 amino acids. The V gene end was trimmed by 2 bases and the J gene end by 5 bases; junction bases not matched to a gene: 5. The CDR3 loop reads CASSLPHSGNNEQFF. In DNA, the CDR3 is TGTGCCAGCAGCTTACCTCATAGCGGGAACAATGAGCAGTTCTTC.

This sequence joins TRBV19 and TRBJ1-4, with D hard to call. The V and J ends lost 9 bases and 4 bases respectively, with 15 bases between them. The CDR3 runs 14 residues. The V gene's germline CDR1 is LNHDA and CDR2 SQIVND (reference sequence). The CDR3 DNA follows: TGTGCCAGCCGGGGTATTGGCGGTAATGAAAAACTGTTTTTT. This translates into CASRGIGGNEKLFF.

V gene TRBV10-2 combines with J gene TRBJ2-2; 10 bases line up with TRBD2. Unmatched junction bases numbered 7, after V lost 2 bases and J lost 4 bases. In germline, CDR1 is WSHSY, CDR2 SAAADI. The length of the CDR3 is 17 residues. The CDR3 DNA reads TGCGCCAGCAGTGAGCCAAGGCGACTAGCGGGCACCGGGGAGCTGTTTTTT. Amino acid sequence: CASSEPRRLAGTGELFF.